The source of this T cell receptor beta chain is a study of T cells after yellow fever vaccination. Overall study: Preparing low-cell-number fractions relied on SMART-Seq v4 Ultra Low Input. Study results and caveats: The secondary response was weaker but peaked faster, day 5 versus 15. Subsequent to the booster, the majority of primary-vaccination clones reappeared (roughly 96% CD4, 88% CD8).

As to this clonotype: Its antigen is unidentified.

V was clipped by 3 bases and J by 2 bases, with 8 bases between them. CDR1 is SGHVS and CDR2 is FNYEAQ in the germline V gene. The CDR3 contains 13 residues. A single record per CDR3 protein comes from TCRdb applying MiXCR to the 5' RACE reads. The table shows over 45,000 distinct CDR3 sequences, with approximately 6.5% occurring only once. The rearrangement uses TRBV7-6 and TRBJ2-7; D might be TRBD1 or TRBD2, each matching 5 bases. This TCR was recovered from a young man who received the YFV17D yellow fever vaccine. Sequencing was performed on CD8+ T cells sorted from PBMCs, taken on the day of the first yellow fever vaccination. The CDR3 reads CASSLGETYEQYV. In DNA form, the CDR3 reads TGTGCCAGCAGCTTGGGGGAAACCTACGAGCAGTACGTC.